This TCR beta chain was recorded in a study of long-term antiretroviral therapy in people with HIV. Study observations and caveats: Participants lacked recorded data on ART adherence, viral resistance or therapy changes. Relative to transplant donor controls, diversity remained lower despite increasing after ART.

Running of the v3.0 immunoSEQ assay took place at survey level. The method was immunoSEQ multiplex PCR; TCRdb's version includes in-frame clones alone and lacks a portion of them. The profile shows more than 25,000 clones, 95% to 98% of them singletons. V was shortened by 6 bases and J by 0 bases, with 12 bases between the two germline ends. This CDR3 spans 15 amino acids. Germline V lookup: CDR1 SGHNT, CDR2 YENEEA. On this clone itself: The antigen is not known.

This rearrangement joins TRBV11-3 to TRBJ2-1, with D perhaps given as TRBD1 or TRBD2 (5 bases each). The sequence was obtained from a man aged 30 to 39 with HIV. The sample was unsorted PBMCs, taken 7.6 years after starting antiretroviral therapy. CDR3 amino acids: CASSPEGSSYNEQFF. For the CDR3, the DNA is TGTGCCAGCAGTCCCGAGGGGAGCTCCTACAATGAGCAGTTCTTC. Using reference TRBV11-3 and TRBJ2-1 for the parts outside the CDR3, the full variable domain is EAGVVQSPRYKIIEKKQPVAFWCNPISGHNTLYWYLQNLGQGPELLIRYENEEAVDDSQLPKDRFSAERLKGVDSTLKIQPAELGDSAVYLCASSPEGSSYNEQFFGPGTRLTVL.